A single sample is the source of the 6 T cell receptor beta chains below, sequenced in a study of beta chain features in type 1 diabetes. Study conclusions and caveats: All four CD4+ subsets of Type 1 diabetes patients contained TCRB CDR3s that were moderately but significantly shorter.

Antigens of these TCRs are unknown. Since all of the isolated RNA was reverse transcribed, expressed TCRB transcripts were what got sequenced. The method was immunoSEQ multiplex PCR; TCRdb's version includes in-frame clones alone and lacks a portion of them. The profile shows nearly 700,000 clones, around an eighth of them singletons. Material for sequencing was naive CD4+ T cells from blood. The receptors were sampled from a man between 18 and 29 years old with type 1 diabetes.

This chain connects TRBV18 to TRBJ2-6; D call uncertain. Deletions cut 6 bases from V and 2 bases from J, with 11 bases between. The germline V gene encodes CDR1 KGHSH and CDR2 LQKENI. This CDR3 comprises 15 residues. This chain's CDR3 is CASSFGEAGANVLTF. As DNA, the CDR3 is TGTGCCAGCTCCTTCGGCGAAGCTGGGGCCAACGTCCTGACTTTC.

V is TRBV2 and J is TRBJ2-1; 12 bases align to TRBD2. The CDR3 has 19 amino acids. V gave up 5 bases and J gave up 0 bases; unmatched junction bases: 11. Germline-derived CDR1 and CDR2 are SNHLY and FYNNEI. CDR3 in DNA: TGTGCCAGCAGTCGGACTAGCGGGGCGCTCCGTAGCTCCTACAATGAGCAGTTCTTC. Translation: CASSRTSGALRSSYNEQFF.

The sample holds a few counts of this clone. V and J are TRBV2 and TRBJ2-7; D might be TRBD1 or TRBD2, each matching 5 bases. V lost 4 bases and J lost 3, with 19 bases in between. The germline V gene has CDR1 SNHLY and CDR2 FYNNEI. This CDR3 is 16 amino acids long. The CDR3 loop is CASSGGGEGNLYEQYF. CDR3 DNA sequence: TGTGCCAGCAGTGGTGGGGGTGAGGGGAACCTCTACGAGCAGTACTTC.

The J gene is TRBJ1-2, the V gene TRBV7-9, with D hard to call. The CDR3 runs to 14 residues. V gave up 0 bases and J gave up 4 bases, with 9 bases separating them. CDR1 SEHNR and CDR2 FQNEAQ come from the germline V gene (reference sequence). The CDR3 is CASSLAYNSYGYTF. CDR3 in DNA: TGTGCCAGCAGCTTAGCGTACAATAGCTATGGCTACACCTTC. Looking up the rest from reference TRBV7-9 and TRBJ1-2 gives the full variable domain: DTGVSQNPRHKITKRGQNVTFRCDPISEHNRLYWYRQTLGQGPEFLTYFQNEAQLEKSRLLSDRFSAERPKGSFSTLEIQRTEQGDSAMYLCASSLAYNSYGYTFGSGTRLTVV.

The CDR3 sequence is CASSERHEQYF. DNA for the CDR3: TGTGCCAGCAGTGAACGTCACGAGCAGTACTTC. The chain recombines TRBV25-1 with TRBJ2-7; D is uncertain. The CDR3 consists of 11 residues. V was shortened by 2 bases and J by 5 bases, with 4 bases between the two germline ends. Looked up from germline, CDR1 is MGHDK and CDR2 is SYGVNS.

This clone was seen more than once but under ten times. Here the CDR3 DNA reads TGTGCCAGCAGTGGACGCAGGACAGGGATCTACGAGCAGTACTTC. Translation: CASSGRRTGIYEQYF. The chain employs TRBV6-1 and TRBJ2-7; 8 bases agree with TRBD1. CDR3 length: 15 amino acids. Losses at the gene ends were 4 bases for V and 3 bases for J; bases not matched to a gene: 8. Germline CDR1 is MNHNS and CDR2 is SASEGT.